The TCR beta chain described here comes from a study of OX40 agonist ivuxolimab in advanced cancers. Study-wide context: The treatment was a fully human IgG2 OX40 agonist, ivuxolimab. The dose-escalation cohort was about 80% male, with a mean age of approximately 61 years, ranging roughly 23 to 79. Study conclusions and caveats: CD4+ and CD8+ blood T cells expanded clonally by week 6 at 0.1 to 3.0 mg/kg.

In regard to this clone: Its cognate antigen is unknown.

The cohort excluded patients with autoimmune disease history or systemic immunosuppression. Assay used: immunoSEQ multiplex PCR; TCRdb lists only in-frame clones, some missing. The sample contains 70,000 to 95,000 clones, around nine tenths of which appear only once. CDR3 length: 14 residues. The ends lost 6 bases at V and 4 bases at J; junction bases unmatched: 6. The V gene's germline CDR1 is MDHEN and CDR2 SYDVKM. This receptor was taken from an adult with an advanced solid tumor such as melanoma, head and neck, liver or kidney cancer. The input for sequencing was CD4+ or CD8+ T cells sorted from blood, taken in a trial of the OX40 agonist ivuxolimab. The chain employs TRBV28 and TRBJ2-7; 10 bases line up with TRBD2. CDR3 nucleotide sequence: TGTGCCAGCAGACCGGGACTAGCGACATACGAGCAGTACTTC. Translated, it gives CASRPGLATYEQYF.